The 30 T cell receptor beta chains below all came from one sample that was sequenced in a study of PD-1 blockade in classical Hodgkin lymphoma. Each patient experienced a relapse that followed autologous stem cell transplantation, and brentuximab vedotin exposure varied. Some clones are missing from TCRdb's copy, which holds only in-frame ones; the method was immunoSEQ multiplex PCR. The sample includes 55,000 to 80,000 clones, 70% to 90% seen only once; the top ten take around an eighth. The starting material was peripheral blood mononuclear cells (PBMCs), obtained at baseline. These receptors were collected from a human donor with classical Hodgkin lymphoma.

On this clone itself: The sample has other DNA sequences that encode this CDR3 too. This chain joins TRBV11-3 and TRBJ2-5; D is perhaps TRBD2 (5 bases). The CDR3 extends over 13 amino acids. CDR1 is SGHNT, CDR2 YENEEA, per germline. V was pared by 2 bases and J by 2 bases, with 6 bases between. Here the CDR3 DNA reads TGTGCCAGCAGCTTATGGACTCAAGAGACCCAGTACTTC. Its protein product is CASSLWTQETQYF.

The chain joins TRBV6-6 to TRBJ1-5; D call uncertain. Germline-derived CDR1 and CDR2 are MNHNY and SVGAGI (reference sequence). Deletions cut 1 base from V and 0 bases from J, with 7 bases between. This CDR3 has 15 amino acids. The CDR3 protein is CASSYFEYSNQPQHF. In DNA form, the CDR3 reads TGTGCCAGCAGTTACTTCGAGTATAGCAATCAGCCCCAGCATTTT.

The chain is built from TRBV4-1 and TRBJ1-1; D unclear. Germline loops: CDR1 MGHRA, CDR2 YSYEKL. Deletions cut 0 bases from V and 1 base from J, with 15 bases between. The CDR3 is made up of 17 amino acids. The CDR3: CASSQEPLPTANTEAFF. The CDR3 bases are TGCGCCAGCAGCCAAGAACCACTTCCAACAGCGAACACTGAAGCTTTCTTT.

The J gene is TRBJ2-4, the V gene TRBV19; TRBD2 matches 8 bases. Germline CDR1 LNHDA, CDR2 SQIVND (reference sequence). Trimming cost V 5 bases and J 5 bases; bases outside gene matches: 5. The CDR3 loop spans 14 amino acids. The CDR3 region is CASSFGTRENIQYF. In DNA form, the CDR3 reads TGTGCCAGTAGTTTTGGGACTAGAGAAAACATTCAGTACTTC. The full variable domain, rest sourced from reference TRBV19 and TRBJ2-4, is DGGITQSPKYLFRKEGQNVTLSCEQNLNHDAMYWYRQDPGQGLRLIYYSQIVNDFQKGDIAEGYSVSREKKESFPLTVTSAQKNPTAFYLCASSFGTRENIQYFGAGTRLSVL.

The V call is TRBV6-1, the J call TRBJ2-1; D is undetermined. The CDR3 is 13 residues long. Looked up from germline, CDR1 is MNHNS and CDR2 is SASEGT. The V gene lost 5 bases and the J gene lost 1 base, with 6 bases spanning the gap. The CDR3 sequence: CASSSGSYNEQFF. The DNA of the CDR3 is TGTGCCAGCAGTTCTGGGTCCTACAATGAGCAGTTCTTC.

The J gene is TRBJ2-7, the V gene TRBV12-5; 8 bases agree with TRBD2. The V gene's germline CDR1 is LGHNT and CDR2 FRNRAP. V lost 3 bases, J lost 5 bases, and 12 bases stayed unmatched. The CDR3 has 16 residues. CDR3 amino acids: CASGFSLFGGVDEQYF. The CDR3 nucleotides are TGTGCTAGTGGTTTTTCCCTTTTCGGGGGGGTCGACGAGCAGTACTTC. The entire variable domain, with the rest obtained from reference TRBV12-5 and TRBJ2-7, is as follows: DARVTQTPRHKVTEMGQEVTMRCQPILGHNTVFWYRQTMMQGLELLAYFRNRAPLDDSGMPKDRFSAEMPDATLATLKIQPSEPRDSAVYFCASGFSLFGGVDEQYFGPGTRLTVT.

The chain joins TRBV4-3 to TRBJ2-1, with D perhaps matching TRBD2 (6 bases). The germline V and J ends were trimmed by 0 bases and 2 bases, with 8 bases remaining between them. Germline CDR1 and CDR2: LGHNA and YSLEER. There are 15 residues in the CDR3. The CDR3 loop is CASSQEGGTYNEQFF. The CDR3 nucleotides read TGCGCCAGCAGCCAAGAGGGGGGTACCTACAATGAGCAGTTCTTC.

This chain joins TRBV5-6 and TRBJ2-7, with 7 bases that match TRBD2. This CDR3 spans 14 amino acids. CDR1 and CDR2 (germline): SGHDT, YYEEEE. The ends lost 4 bases at V and 4 bases at J; junction bases unmatched: 8. This CDR3 reads CASSLGGGRYEQYF. CDR3 in DNA: TGTGCCAGCAGCCTGGGGGGAGGGCGGTACGAGCAGTACTTC.

The CDR3 sequence: CASLQGGGYTF. The CDR3 DNA reads as TGTGCCTCATTACAGGGGGGCGGCTACACCTTC. This rearrangement joins TRBV30 to TRBJ1-2, with TRBD1 matching 8 bases. This CDR3 is built from 11 residues. Germline CDR1 reads GTSNPN; CDR2 reads SVGIG (reference sequence). The ends lost 7 bases at V and 8 bases at J; junction bases unmatched: 6.

V and J are TRBV6-5 and TRBJ1-4; 7 nucleotides match TRBD1. The CDR3 has 14 residues. V was clipped by 5 bases and J by 8 bases; unmatched bases: 8. Germline CDR1 is MNHEY and CDR2 is SVGAGI. The CDR3 coding sequence is TGTGCCAGCAGTGACAGGGTCGTGCGGGAAAAACTGTTTTTT. This translates into CASSDRVVREKLFF.

J is TRBJ1-3 and V is TRBV19; D ambiguous. The CDR3 is 12 residues long. Germline V gene data show CDR1 as LNHDA and CDR2 as SQIVND (reference sequence). Trimming pared 8 bases from V and 0 bases from J, leaving 5 bases between. The DNA for the CDR3 is TGTGCCAGTTTGATCTCTGGAAACACCATATATTTT. This sequence encodes CASLISGNTIYF.

The chain joins TRBV5-8 to TRBJ1-1; D is perhaps TRBD1 (5 bases). The CDR3 is made up of 14 amino acids. Germline V gene sequence: CDR1 SGHTS, CDR2 YDEGEE. Trimming took off 4 bases at V and 5 bases at J, with 15 bases between the two ends. The CDR3 here is CASSPGHGGTEAFF. The CDR3 coding sequence is TGTGCCAGCAGCCCCGGACACGGTGGGACTGAAGCTTTCTTT.

V and J are TRBV5-1 and TRBJ2-5; the D gene is possibly TRBD1 (6 bases). V was trimmed by 2 bases and J by 5 bases, leaving 16 bases between them. The germline CDR1 and CDR2 sequences are SGHRS and YFSETQ. The CDR3 sequence is 15 residues long. The DNA of the CDR3 is TGCGCCAGCAGCTTACAGGGCCGCCCCGGGGAGACCCAGTACTTC. Amino acid sequence: CASSLQGRPGETQYF.

The chain employs TRBV7-6 and TRBJ1-6; D is undetermined. In germline, CDR1 is SGHVS, CDR2 FNYEAQ. The ends were cut back, 2 bases at V and 10 bases at J, with 15 bases in the middle. The CDR3 is 15 residues long. The CDR3 sequence is CASSLLSWLESPLHF. As DNA, the CDR3 is TGTGCCAGCAGCTTACTTAGTTGGCTGGAATCACCCCTCCACTTT.

This sequence joins TRBV19 and TRBJ1-1, with a weak D call TRBD1 (6 bases). The CDR3 is 12 amino acids. The V gene's germline CDR1 is LNHDA and CDR2 SQIVND (reference sequence). The V end was cut by 7 bases, the J end by 4 bases, with 10 bases between. The CDR3 region is CASTTGSTEAFF. The DNA of the CDR3 is TGTGCCAGTACCACAGGGAGCACTGAAGCTTTCTTT.

The chain is built from TRBV2 and TRBJ2-7; D gene unclear. Germline V gene data show CDR1 as SNHLY and CDR2 as FYNNEI. This CDR3 comprises 10 residues. V shed 7 bases and J shed 6 bases, with 7 bases lying between them. The CDR3 loop is CASIDGEQYF. The CDR3 DNA follows: TGTGCCAGCATCGATGGCGAGCAGTACTTC.

The chain recombines TRBV6-5 with TRBJ1-1; D ambiguous. The germline CDR1 and CDR2 sequences are MNHEY and SVGAGI. V dropped 6 bases and J dropped 4 bases, with 12 bases sitting between them. The CDR3 covers 13 residues. Here the CDR3 DNA reads TGTGCCAGCAGCCCCCTGGGAGGCACTGAAGCTTTCTTT. Translated: CASSPLGGTEAFF.

The chain recombines TRBV19 with TRBJ1-5; TRBD1 matches at 11 bases. This CDR3 contains 16 residues. V lost 5 bases, J lost 4 bases, and 7 bases stayed unmatched. Looked up from germline, CDR1 is LNHDA and CDR2 is SQIVND (reference sequence). The chain's CDR3 is CASSPPRDRGNQPQHF. Here the CDR3 DNA reads TGTGCCAGTAGTCCACCTCGGGACAGGGGGAATCAGCCCCAGCATTTT.

The rearrangement links TRBV30 to TRBJ2-1, with D tentatively TRBD2 (5 bases). Germline CDR1 reads GTSNPN; CDR2 reads SVGIG (reference sequence). The CDR3 has 14 amino acids. The V end was cut by 2 bases, the J end by 4 bases, with 12 bases between. In DNA form, the CDR3 reads TGTGCCTGGAGTCCGCACACGGGATACAATGAGCAGTTCTTC. This translates into CAWSPHTGYNEQFF.

The V and J genes are TRBV4-3 and TRBJ1-6; a possible D gene is TRBD1 (5 bases). V was trimmed by 1 base and J by 10 bases, leaving 11 bases between them. The CDR3 has 14 residues. The germline V gene encodes CDR1 LGHNA and CDR2 YSLEER. CDR3 nucleotide sequence: TGCGCCAGCAGCCAAGGCTGGGGGGGGTCACCCCTCCACTTT. Protein sequence: CASSQGWGGSPLHF.

This CDR3 is CASSLQRAEKLFF. The CDR3 DNA reads TGTGCCAGCAGCTTGCAGCGGGCTGAAAAACTGTTTTTT. The V and J genes are TRBV5-6 and TRBJ1-4; D gene unclear. Trimming shortened V by 1 base and J by 7 bases, and 8 bases separated the two germline ends. This CDR3 region has 13 residues. Germline CDR1 is SGHDT and CDR2 is YYEEEE. Full variable domain (missing parts from reference TRBV5-6 and TRBJ1-4): DAGVTQSPTHLIKTRGQQVTLRCSPKSGHDTVSWYQQALGQGPQFIFQYYEEEERQRGNFPDRFSGHQFPNYSSELNVNALLLGDSALYLCASSLQRAEKLFFGSGTQLSVL.

The table lists this clone with a count of one. The rearrangement links TRBV5-5 to TRBJ2-7; D ambiguous. There are 16 residues in the CDR3. Germline V lookup: CDR1 SGHKS, CDR2 YYEKEE (reference sequence). V was clipped by 0 bases and J by 0 bases, with 13 bases between them. The CDR3 region is CASSLGSRVLSYEQYF. CDR3 DNA sequence: TGTGCCAGCAGCTTGGGGAGTAGGGTTCTCTCCTACGAGCAGTACTTC. Complete variable domain (other parts from reference TRBV5-5 and TRBJ2-7): DAGVTQSPTHLIKTRGQQVTLRCSPISGHKSVSWYQQVLGQGPQFIFQYYEKEERGRGNFPDRFSARQFPNYSSELNVNALLLGDSALYLCASSLGSRVLSYEQYFGPGTRLTVT.

By share of the sample, this clone is medium-sized. DNA for the CDR3: TGTGCCAGCAGCCAGGAGGAGGGACTTTCCTCTTCCTACGAGCAGTACTTC. This translates into CASSQEEGLSSSYEQYF. The chain recombines TRBV4-2 with TRBJ2-7, with a tentative D call TRBD2 (6 bases). Germline lookup yields CDR1 LGHNA and CDR2 YNFKEQ. This CDR3 comprises 17 residues. V shed 3 bases and J shed 1 base, with 19 bases lying between them.

There are a few counts of this clone. J is TRBJ2-7 and V is TRBV30; no firm D call. CDR3 length equals 12 residues. Germline CDR1 GTSNPN, CDR2 SVGIG (reference sequence). Trimming left V 2 bases short and J 5 bases short, with 10 bases between. The chain's CDR3 is CAWSLRNHEQYF. The CDR3 nucleotides read TGTGCCTGGAGTCTACGGAATCACGAGCAGTACTTC.

The CDR3 is CASSLGSGLSYEQYF. The CDR3 DNA reads TGTGCCAGCAGCCTGGGGAGCGGTCTCTCCTACGAGCAGTACTTC. The chain carries TRBV5-4 and TRBJ2-7; the D gene is possibly TRBD2 (5 bases). Deletions cut 4 bases from V and 0 bases from J, with 14 bases between. Germline CDR1 and CDR2: SGHNT and YYREEE (reference sequence). The CDR3 runs 15 residues.

V gene TRBV9 combines with J gene TRBJ1-6; unclear D gene. The CDR3 is 15 residues long. The germline V gene encodes CDR1 SGDLS and CDR2 YYNGEE. Trimming left V 0 bases short and J 8 bases short, with 12 bases between. CDR3 sequence reads: CASSVGEGKHSPLHF. The CDR3, as DNA: TGTGCCAGCAGCGTAGGTGAGGGTAAGCATTCACCCCTCCACTTT.

Comment on this clone: In the same sample, other DNA sequences code for this CDR3. V usage is TRBV5-1 and J usage is TRBJ2-3, with D possibly being TRBD1 or TRBD2 (5 bases each). The CDR3 covers 16 residues. CDR1 SGHRS and CDR2 YFSETQ come from the germline V gene. Between the trimmed V and J ends, which lost 4 bases and 2 bases, there was a span of 17 bases. CDR3 sequence reads: CASSLGTGPLTDTQYF. The DNA for the CDR3 is TGCGCCAGCAGCCTAGGGACGGGACCGCTCACAGATACGCAGTATTTT.

The genes are TRBV5-6 and TRBJ1-1; D remains ambiguous. CDR1 and CDR2 from the germline V gene are SGHDT and YYEEEE. Between the trimmed V and J ends, which lost 4 bases and 8 bases, there was a span of 12 bases. The CDR3 runs 12 residues. The CDR3 loop reads CASSPFDQEAFF. Here the CDR3 DNA reads TGTGCCAGCAGCCCGTTCGATCAGGAAGCTTTCTTT.

By its share, this clone is medium-sized. V is TRBV15 and J is TRBJ1-2; 10 bases are shared with TRBD1. V lost 5 bases, J lost 4 bases, and 4 bases stayed unmatched. This CDR3 is built from 14 residues. In germline, CDR1 is LNHNV, CDR2 YYDKDF (reference sequence). CDR3 amino acids: CATSSGTGVYGYTF. CDR3 DNA: TGTGCCACCAGCTCTGGGACAGGGGTCTATGGCTACACCTTC. Complete variable domain (other parts from reference TRBV15 and TRBJ1-2): DAMVIQNPRYQVTQFGKPVTLSCSQTLNHNVMYWYQQKSSQAPKLLFHYYDKDFNNEADTPDNFQSRRPNTSFCFLDIRSPGLGDTAMYLCATSSGTGVYGYTFGSGTRLTVV.

V is TRBV9 and J is TRBJ2-5, with 9 bases that match TRBD2. V was clipped by 2 bases and J by 5 bases; unmatched bases: 4. This CDR3 contains 14 residues. Germline V lookup: CDR1 SGDLS, CDR2 YYNGEE. CDR3 in amino acids: CASSVGGGAETQYF. The CDR3 DNA sequence: TGTGCCAGCAGCGTCGGCGGGGGGGCTGAGACCCAGTACTTC. The full variable domain, in which reference TRBV9 and TRBJ2-5 provide the parts outside the CDR3, is DSGVTQTPKHLITATGQRVTLRCSPRSGDLSVYWYQQSLDQGLQFLIQYYNGEERAKGNILERFSAQQFPDLHSELNLSSLELGDSALYFCASSVGGGAETQYFGPGTRLLVL.